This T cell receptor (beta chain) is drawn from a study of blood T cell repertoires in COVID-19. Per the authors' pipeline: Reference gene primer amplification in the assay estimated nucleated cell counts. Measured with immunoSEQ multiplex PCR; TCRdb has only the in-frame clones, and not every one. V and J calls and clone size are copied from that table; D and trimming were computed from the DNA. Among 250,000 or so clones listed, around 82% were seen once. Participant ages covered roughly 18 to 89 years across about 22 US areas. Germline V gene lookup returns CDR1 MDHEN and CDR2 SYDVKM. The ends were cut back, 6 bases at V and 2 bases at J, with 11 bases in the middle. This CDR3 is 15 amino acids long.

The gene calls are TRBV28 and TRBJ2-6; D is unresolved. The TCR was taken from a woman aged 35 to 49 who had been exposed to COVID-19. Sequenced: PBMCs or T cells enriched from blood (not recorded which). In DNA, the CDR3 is TGTGCCAGCAGCTCCCGCGTTACTGGGGCCAACGTCCTGACTTTC. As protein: CASSSRVTGANVLTF.